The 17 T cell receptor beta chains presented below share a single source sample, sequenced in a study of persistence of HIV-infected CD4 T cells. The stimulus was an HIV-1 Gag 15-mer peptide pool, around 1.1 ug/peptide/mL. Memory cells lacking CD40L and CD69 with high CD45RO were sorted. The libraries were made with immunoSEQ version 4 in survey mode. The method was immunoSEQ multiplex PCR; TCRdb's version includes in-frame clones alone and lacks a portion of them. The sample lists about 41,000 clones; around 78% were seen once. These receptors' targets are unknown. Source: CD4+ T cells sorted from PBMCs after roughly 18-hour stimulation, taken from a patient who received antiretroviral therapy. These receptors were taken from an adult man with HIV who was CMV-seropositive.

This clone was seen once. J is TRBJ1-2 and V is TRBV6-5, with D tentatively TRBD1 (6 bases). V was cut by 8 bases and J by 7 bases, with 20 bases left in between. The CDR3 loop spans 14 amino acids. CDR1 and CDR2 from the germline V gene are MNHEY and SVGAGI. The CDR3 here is CASVEGGPEGGYTF. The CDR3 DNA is TGTGCCAGCGTAGAGGGGGGACCTGAAGGTGGCTACACCTTC.

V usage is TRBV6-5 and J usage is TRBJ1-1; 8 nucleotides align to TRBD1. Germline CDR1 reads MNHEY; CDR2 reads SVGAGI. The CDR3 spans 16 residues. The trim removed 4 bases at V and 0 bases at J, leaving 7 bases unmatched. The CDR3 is CASSSHRGGLNTEAFF. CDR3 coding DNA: TGTGCCAGCAGTTCTCACAGGGGGGGGTTGAACACTGAAGCTTTCTTT.

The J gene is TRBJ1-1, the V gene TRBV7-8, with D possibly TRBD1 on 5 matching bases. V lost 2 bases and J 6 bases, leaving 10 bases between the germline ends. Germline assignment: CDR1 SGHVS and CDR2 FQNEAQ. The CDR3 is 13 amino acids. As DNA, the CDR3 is TGTGCCAGCAGCTTAACCGGGGGGGCTGAAGCTTTCTTT. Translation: CASSLTGGAEAFF.

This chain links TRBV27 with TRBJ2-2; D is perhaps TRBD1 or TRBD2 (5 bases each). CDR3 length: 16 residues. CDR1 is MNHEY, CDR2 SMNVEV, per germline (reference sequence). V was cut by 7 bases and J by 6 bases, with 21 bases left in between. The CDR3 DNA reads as TGTGCCAGCACCACCCGGGGCTATGGGACCGCCGGGGAGCTGTTTTTT. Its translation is CASTTRGYGTAGELFF.

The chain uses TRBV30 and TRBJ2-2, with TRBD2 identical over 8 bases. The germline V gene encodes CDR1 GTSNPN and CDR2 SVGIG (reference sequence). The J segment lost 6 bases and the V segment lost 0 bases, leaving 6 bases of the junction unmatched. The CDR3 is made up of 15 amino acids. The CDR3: CAWSVYAGGAGELFF. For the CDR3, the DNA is TGTGCCTGGAGTGTGTACGCGGGGGGTGCCGGGGAGCTGTTTTTT.

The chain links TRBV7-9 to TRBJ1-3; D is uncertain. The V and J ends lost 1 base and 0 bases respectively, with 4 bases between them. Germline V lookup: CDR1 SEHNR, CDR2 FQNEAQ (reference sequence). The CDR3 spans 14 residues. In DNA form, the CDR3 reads TGTGCCAGCAGCTTAGGAGGCTCTGGAAACACCATATATTTT. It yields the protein CASSLGGSGNTIYF.

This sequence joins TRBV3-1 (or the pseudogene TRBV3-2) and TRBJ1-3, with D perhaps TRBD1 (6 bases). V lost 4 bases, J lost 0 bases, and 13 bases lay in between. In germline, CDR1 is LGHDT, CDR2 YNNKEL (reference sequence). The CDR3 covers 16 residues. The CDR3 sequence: CASSRLTGFSGNTIYF. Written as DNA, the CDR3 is TGTGCCAGCAGCCGGTTAACAGGGTTCTCTGGAAACACCATATATTTT.

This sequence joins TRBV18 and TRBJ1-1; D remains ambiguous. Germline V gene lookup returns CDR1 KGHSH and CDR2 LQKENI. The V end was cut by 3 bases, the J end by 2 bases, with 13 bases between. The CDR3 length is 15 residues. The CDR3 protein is CASSPSKTANTEAFF. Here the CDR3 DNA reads TGTGCCAGCTCACCGTCCAAAACGGCTAACACTGAAGCTTTCTTT.

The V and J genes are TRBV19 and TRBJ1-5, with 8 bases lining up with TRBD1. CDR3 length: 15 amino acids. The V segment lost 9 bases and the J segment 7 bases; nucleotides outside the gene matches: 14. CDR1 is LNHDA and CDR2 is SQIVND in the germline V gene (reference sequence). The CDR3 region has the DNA TGTGCCAGCACTCCCCGACGACAGGGGCGCCAGCCCCAGCATTTT. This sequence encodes CASTPRRQGRQPQHF.

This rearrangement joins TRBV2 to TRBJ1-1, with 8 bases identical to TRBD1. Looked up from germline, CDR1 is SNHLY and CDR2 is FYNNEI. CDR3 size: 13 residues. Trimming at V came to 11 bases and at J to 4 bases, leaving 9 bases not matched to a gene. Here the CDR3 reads CACRQGRGTEAFF. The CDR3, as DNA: TGTGCCTGCCGACAGGGGCGGGGCACTGAAGCTTTCTTT.

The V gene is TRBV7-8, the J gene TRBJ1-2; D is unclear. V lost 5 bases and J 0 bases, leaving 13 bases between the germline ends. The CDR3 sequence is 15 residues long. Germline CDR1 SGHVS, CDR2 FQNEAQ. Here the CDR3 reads CASSPLGPPNYGYTF. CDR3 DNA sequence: TGTGCCAGCAGCCCTCTTGGACCACCTAACTATGGCTACACCTTC.

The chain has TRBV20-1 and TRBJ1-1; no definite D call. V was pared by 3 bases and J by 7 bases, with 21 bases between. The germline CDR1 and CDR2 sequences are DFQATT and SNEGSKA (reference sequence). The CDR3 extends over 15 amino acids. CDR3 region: CSASNHGGRALEAFF. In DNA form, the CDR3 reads TGCAGTGCTAGTAATCACGGAGGCAGAGCGCTTGAAGCTTTCTTT.

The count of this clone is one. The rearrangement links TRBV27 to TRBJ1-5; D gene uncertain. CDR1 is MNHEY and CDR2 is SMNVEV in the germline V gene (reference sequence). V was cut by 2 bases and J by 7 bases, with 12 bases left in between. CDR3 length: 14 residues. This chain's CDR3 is CASSLVLGEQPQHF. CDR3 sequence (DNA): TGTGCCAGCAGTTTAGTATTGGGAGAGCAGCCCCAGCATTTT.

CDR3 sequence reads: CASSKGVYTASTEQYF. The CDR3 region has the DNA TGTGCCAGCAGCAAAGGGGTATACACAGCTAGCACCGAGCAGTACTTC. This chain joins TRBV21-1 and TRBJ2-7; the tabulated D call, TRBD2, remains unverified against the DNA. TRBV21-1 corresponds to a pseudogene. The CDR3 has 16 amino acids.

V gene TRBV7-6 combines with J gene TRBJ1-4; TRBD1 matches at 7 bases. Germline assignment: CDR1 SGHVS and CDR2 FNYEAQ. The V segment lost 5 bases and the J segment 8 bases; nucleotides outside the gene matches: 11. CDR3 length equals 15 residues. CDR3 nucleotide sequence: TGTGCCAGCAGCACTTCCCGGGACAGAGAAGAAAAACTGTTTTTT. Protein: CASSTSRDREEKLFF.

CDR3 DNA sequence: TGTGCCAGCAGCCCATCCCTAGCGGGGGCCACAGATACGCAGTATTTT. It encodes CASSPSLAGATDTQYF. J is TRBJ2-3 and V is TRBV7-6; TRBD2 agrees at 10 bases. The germline CDR1 and CDR2 sequences are SGHVS and FNYEAQ. Trimming at V came to 5 bases and at J to 2 bases, leaving 7 bases not matched to a gene. The CDR3 sequence is 16 residues long.

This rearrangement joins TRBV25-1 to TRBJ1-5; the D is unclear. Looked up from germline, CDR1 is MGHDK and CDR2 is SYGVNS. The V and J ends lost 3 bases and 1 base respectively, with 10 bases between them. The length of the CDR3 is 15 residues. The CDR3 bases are TGTGCCAGCAGTGATCCGGGCATGAGCAATCAGCCCCAGCATTTT. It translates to CASSDPGMSNQPQHF.